The subject of this entry is one TCR beta chain. Healthy donors had no documented immune events, such as infections, while sampled. The data were taken from a study of identifying expanded T cells in peripheral blood. Sequenced by immunoSEQ multiplex PCR; TCRdb stores in-frame clones only, minus some. The sample consists of 80,000 to 95,000 clones, more than 70% of them appearing once. The CDR3 has 14 amino acids. Trimming removed 3 bases from V and 4 bases from J, with 11 bases in between. CDR1 and CDR2 from the germline V gene are SGDLS and YYNGEE. The TCR sequence derives from a person aged 18 to 70 in good health. The chain carries TRBV9 and TRBJ1-3; D call uncertain. The sample was blood. CDR3 nucleotide sequence: TGTGCCAGCAGCGGAATAGACGCGGGAAACACCATATATTTT. The encoded protein is CASSGIDAGNTIYF. Full variable domain (missing parts from reference TRBV9 and TRBJ1-3): DSGVTQTPKHLITATGQRVTLRCSPRSGDLSVYWYQQSLDQGLQFLIQYYNGEERAKGNILERFSAQQFPDLHSELNLSSLELGDSALYFCASSGIDAGNTIYFGEGSWLTVV.